This entry lists 21 T cell receptor beta chains sequenced from one sample in a study of shared clonotypes between healthy human individuals. Naivety among CD8 cells was defined by CD45RO negativity and positive CCR7 selection, thereby excluding terminally differentiated effector memory CD45RA+ cells. Sequencing used immunoSEQ multiplex PCR; TCRdb keeps in-frame clones, though not all of them. The sample lists almost 700,000 clones; about 90% were seen once. Sequenced input: naive CD8+ T cells sorted from blood. The receptors were sampled from a man aged 25-45 years in good health.

This clone was recorded once. The chain has TRBV27 and TRBJ1-5; perhaps TRBD1 as D (5 bases). Between the trimmed V and J ends, which lost 5 bases and 2 bases, there was a span of 13 bases. Looked up from germline, CDR1 is MNHEY and CDR2 is SMNVEV (reference sequence). The CDR3 extends over 15 amino acids. The CDR3 region has the DNA TGTGCCAGCAGTCAGCAGGGAGTCGGCAATCAGCCCCAGCATTTT. Translated, it gives CASSQQGVGNQPQHF.

The chain joins TRBV14 to TRBJ2-7; unclear D gene. V was pared by 1 base and J by 7 bases, with 11 bases between. Germline CDR1 reads SGHDN; CDR2 reads FVKESK. The CDR3 is 13 residues long. CDR3 sequence (DNA): TGTGCCAGCAGCCAAGTCCGGGTAGTTGAGCAGTACTTC. Encoded protein: CASSQVRVVEQYF. The full variable domain, with the rest looked up from reference TRBV14 and TRBJ2-7, is EAGVTQFPSHSVIEKGQTVTLRCDPISGHDNLYWYRRVMGKEIKFLLHFVKESKQDESGMPNNRFLAERTGGTYSTLKVQPAELEDSGVYFCASSQVRVVEQYFGPGTRLTVT.

The rearrangement joins TRBV15 to TRBJ1-2; D not resolved. Between the trimmed V and J ends, which lost 4 bases and 3 bases, there was a span of 15 bases. The CDR3 extends over 15 amino acids. Germline V gene sequence: CDR1 LNHNV, CDR2 YYDKDF (reference sequence). CDR3 in amino acids: CATSTNKDGDYGYTF. Written as DNA, the CDR3 is TGTGCCACCAGCACGAACAAGGACGGAGACTATGGCTACACCTTC.

This clone was seen only once. The chain is built from TRBV6-1 and TRBJ2-7, with D perhaps TRBD1 (5 bases). The ends were cut back, 1 base at V and 0 bases at J, with 13 bases in the middle. Germline V CDR1 and CDR2: MNHNS, SASEGT. This CDR3 has 16 amino acids. CDR3 region: CASSEEAGRFSYEQYF. DNA of the CDR3: TGTGCCAGCAGTGAAGAGGCAGGGCGCTTCTCCTACGAGCAGTACTTC.

J is TRBJ2-7 and V is TRBV4-1, with D tentatively TRBD1 (6 bases). CDR1 and CDR2 from the germline V gene are MGHRA and YSYEKL. With 4 bases removed from V and 4 bases from J, the gap between germline ends came to 11 bases. This CDR3 is built from 13 residues. The CDR3 is CASSRRQAYEQYF. The CDR3 coding sequence is TGCGCCAGCAGCCGCCGACAGGCTTACGAGCAGTACTTC.

The chain has TRBV28 and TRBJ2-7, with 9 bases fitting TRBD2. V gave up 6 bases and J gave up 2 bases; unmatched junction bases: 5. The CDR3 is made up of 14 amino acids. Germline V gene data show CDR1 as MDHEN and CDR2 as SYDVKM. CDR3 in amino acids: CASSGTSLPYEQYF. DNA for the CDR3: TGTGCCAGCAGCGGGACTAGCCTCCCCTACGAGCAGTACTTC.

CDR3 residues: CASSGGGGNTGELFF. The CDR3 bases are TGTGCCAGTAGCGGAGGTGGGGGAAACACCGGGGAGCTGTTTTTT. The chain is built from TRBV19 and TRBJ2-2; D is possibly TRBD1 or TRBD2 (5 bases each). With 6 bases removed from V and 2 bases from J, the gap between germline ends came to 13 bases. CDR1 and CDR2 (germline): LNHDA, SQIVND (reference sequence). The CDR3 covers 15 residues.

This chain uses TRBV4-2 with TRBJ2-7; 11 positions match TRBD1. The CDR3 has 14 amino acids. In germline, CDR1 is LGHNA, CDR2 YNFKEQ. V shed 5 bases and J 5 bases; nucleotides not matched to a gene: 5. As DNA, the CDR3 is TGTGCCAGCAGCTCTCCGGGACAGGGGGACGAGCAGTACTTC. This translates into CASSSPGQGDEQYF.

V and J are TRBV4-3 and TRBJ2-1; weak D call: TRBD1 (5 bases). Germline loops: CDR1 LGHNA, CDR2 YSLEER. Between the trimmed V and J ends, which lost 1 base and 5 bases, there was a span of 6 bases. This CDR3 has 13 residues. CDR3 protein: CASSQGTNNEQFF. The CDR3 bases are TGCGCCAGCAGCCAAGGGACAAACAATGAGCAGTTCTTC.

This sequence joins TRBV6-1 and TRBJ1-5, with TRBD1 matching 7 bases. The CDR3 runs to 14 residues. Germline CDR1 MNHNS, CDR2 SASEGT. After removal of 6 bases from V and 6 bases from J, the junction contained 8 bases not matched to a gene. CDR3 in amino acids: CASREDRRGQPQHF. The CDR3 coding sequence is TGTGCCAGCAGGGAGGACAGGCGAGGTCAGCCCCAGCATTTT.

The chain couples TRBV28 to TRBJ2-7, with a weak D call TRBD1 (5 bases). Germline loops: CDR1 MDHEN, CDR2 SYDVKM. V lost 6 bases and J lost 2, with 20 bases in between. The CDR3 is 16 amino acids. The CDR3 sequence is CASSLGWGSRAYEQYF. DNA for the CDR3: TGTGCCAGCAGCCTAGGGTGGGGCAGCCGGGCCTACGAGCAGTACTTC.

This chain connects TRBV28 to TRBJ2-7; TRBD2 might be the D (6 bases). Germline V gives CDR1 MDHEN, CDR2 SYDVKM. The CDR3 spans 16 residues. Trimming pared 5 bases from V and 3 bases from J, leaving 20 bases between. The CDR3 protein is CASSPTVGRDYYEQYF. Written as DNA, the CDR3 is TGTGCCAGCAGTCCTACCGTTGGGCGGGATTACTACGAGCAGTACTTC.

The chain employs TRBV5-1 and TRBJ2-1; D remains unclear. The V and J ends lost 0 bases and 3 bases respectively, with 7 bases between them. Germline V gene lookup returns CDR1 SGHRS and CDR2 YFSETQ. The CDR3 totals 14 residues. The CDR3 loop is CASSLEGNYNEQFF. CDR3 in DNA: TGCGCCAGCAGCTTGGAAGGCAACTACAATGAGCAGTTCTTC.

The V call is TRBV6-1, the J call TRBJ2-7; no reliable D call. V gave up 8 bases and J gave up 3 bases, with 11 bases separating them. CDR3 length equals 12 residues. Germline V gene data show CDR1 as MNHNS and CDR2 as SASEGT. The CDR3 protein is CASAHSYYEQYF. As DNA, the CDR3 is TGTGCCAGCGCACACAGTTACTACGAGCAGTACTTC.

On this clone: Other DNA sequences in this sample translate to the same CDR3. The J gene is TRBJ1-3, the V gene TRBV9; D possibly corresponds to TRBD1 (5 bases). The V gene's germline CDR1 is SGDLS and CDR2 YYNGEE. Between the trimmed V and J ends, which lost 7 bases and 7 bases, there was a span of 6 bases. CDR3 length equals 10 residues. CDR3 nucleotide sequence: TGTGCCAGCGGGGGGAACACCATATATTTT. This translates into CASGGNTIYF.

The V and J genes are TRBV29-1 and TRBJ2-1; 7 nucleotides agree with TRBD2. The CDR3 sequence is 14 residues long. V lost 7 bases and J lost 0; bases outside the gene matches: 6. Germline lookup yields CDR1 SQVTM and CDR2 ANQGSEA. In nucleotides, the CDR3 is TGCAGCGCCGAAGGCGGGAGCTCCTACAATGAGCAGTTCTTC. Amino acids: CSAEGGSSYNEQFF.

The chain has TRBV15 and TRBJ2-1; D is possibly TRBD2 (7 bases). The germline V gene encodes CDR1 LNHNV and CDR2 YYDKDF (reference sequence). The CDR3 contains 16 residues. The V end lost 0 bases, the J end lost 8 bases, and 17 bases lay between the germline ends. CDR3 in amino acids: CATSRDLAGALDEQFF. The CDR3, as DNA: TGTGCCACCAGCAGAGATCTGGCGGGGGCCTTGGATGAGCAGTTCTTC.

This rearrangement joins TRBV19 to TRBJ2-4; 12 bases fit TRBD2. CDR1 and CDR2 (germline): LNHDA, SQIVND (reference sequence). The trim removed 4 bases at V and 0 bases at J, leaving 16 bases unmatched. The CDR3 is 21 residues long. DNA of the CDR3: TGTGCCAGTAGTACCTTGAGCCTAACGGGACTAGCGGGTGTAGCCAAAAACATTCAGTACTTC. Protein sequence: CASSTLSLTGLAGVAKNIQYF.

V and J are TRBV15 and TRBJ2-3; tentative D call: TRBD2 (6 bases). The germline V gene encodes CDR1 LNHNV and CDR2 YYDKDF (reference sequence). V lost 3 bases and J lost 6, with 10 bases in between. This CDR3 has 13 amino acids. CDR3 sequence: CATSSRAGDTQYF. The CDR3 bases are TGTGCCACCAGCAGCAGGGCGGGGGATACGCAGTATTTT.

The V call is TRBV25-1, the J call TRBJ2-7; the match to TRBD1 covers 10 bases. The CDR3 has 14 amino acids. The germline V gene has CDR1 MGHDK and CDR2 SYGVNS. V dropped 3 bases and J dropped 7; count of bases not matched to a gene: 6. Here the CDR3 reads CASSEGTGAQEQYF. The CDR3 region has the DNA TGTGCCAGCAGTGAGGGGACAGGGGCTCAAGAGCAGTACTTC.

This clone was counted once. CDR3 bases: TGTGCCAGCAGTCCTATCGGTTGGTCTAACTATGGCTACACCTTC. As protein: CASSPIGWSNYGYTF. The gene calls are TRBV27 and TRBJ1-2; D gene ambiguous. CDR1 is MNHEY and CDR2 is SMNVEV in the germline V gene (reference sequence). V lost 5 bases, J lost 0 bases, and 13 bases lay in between. The CDR3 is made up of 15 amino acids.